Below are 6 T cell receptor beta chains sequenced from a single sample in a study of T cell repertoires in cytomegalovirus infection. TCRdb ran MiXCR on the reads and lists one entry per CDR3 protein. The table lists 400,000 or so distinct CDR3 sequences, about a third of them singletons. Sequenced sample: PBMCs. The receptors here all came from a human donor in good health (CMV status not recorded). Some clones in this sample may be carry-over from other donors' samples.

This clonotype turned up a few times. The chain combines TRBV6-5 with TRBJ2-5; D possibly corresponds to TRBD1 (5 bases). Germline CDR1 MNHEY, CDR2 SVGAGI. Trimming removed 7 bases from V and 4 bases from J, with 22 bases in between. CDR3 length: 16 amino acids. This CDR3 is CASNKVRKRGPETQYF. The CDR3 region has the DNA TGTGCCAGCAATAAGGTCCGGAAAAGGGGTCCAGAGACCCAGTACTTC.

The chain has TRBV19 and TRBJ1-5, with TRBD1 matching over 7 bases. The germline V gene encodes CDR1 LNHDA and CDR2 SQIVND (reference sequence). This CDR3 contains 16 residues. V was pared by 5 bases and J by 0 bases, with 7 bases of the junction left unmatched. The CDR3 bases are TGTGCCAGTAGTGGTGCGGGACAGCTTAGCAATCAGCCCCAGCATTTT. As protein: CASSGAGQLSNQPQHF. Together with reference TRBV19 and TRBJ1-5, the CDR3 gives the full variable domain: DGGITQSPKYLFRKEGQNVTLSCEQNLNHDAMYWYRQDPGQGLRLIYYSQIVNDFQKGDIAEGYSVSREKKESFPLTVTSAQKNPTAFYLCASSGAGQLSNQPQHFGDGTRLSIL.

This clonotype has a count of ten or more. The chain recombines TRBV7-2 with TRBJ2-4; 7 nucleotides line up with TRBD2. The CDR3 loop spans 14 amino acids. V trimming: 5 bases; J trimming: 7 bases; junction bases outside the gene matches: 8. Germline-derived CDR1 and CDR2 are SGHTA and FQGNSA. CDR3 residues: CASSISGTPNIQYF. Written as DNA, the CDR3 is TGTGCCAGCAGCATCAGCGGGACCCCCAACATTCAGTACTTC. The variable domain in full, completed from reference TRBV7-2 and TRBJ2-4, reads GAGVSQSPSNKVTEKGKDVELRCDPISGHTALYWYRQSLGQGLEFLIYFQGNSAPDKSGLPSDRFSAERTGGSVSTLTIQRTQQEDSAVYLCASSISGTPNIQYFGAGTRLSVL.

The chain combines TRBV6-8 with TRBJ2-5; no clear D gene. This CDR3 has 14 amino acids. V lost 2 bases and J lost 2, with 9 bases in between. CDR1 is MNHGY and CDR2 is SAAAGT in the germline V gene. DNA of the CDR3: TGTGCCAGCAGTTACCCCGACCTTCAAGAGACCCAGTACTTC. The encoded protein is CASSYPDLQETQYF.

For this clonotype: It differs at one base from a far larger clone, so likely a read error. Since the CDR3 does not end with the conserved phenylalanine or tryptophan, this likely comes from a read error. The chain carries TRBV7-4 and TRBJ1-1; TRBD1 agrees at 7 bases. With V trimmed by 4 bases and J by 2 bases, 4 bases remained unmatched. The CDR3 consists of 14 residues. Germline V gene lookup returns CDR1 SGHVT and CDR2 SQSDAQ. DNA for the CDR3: TGTGCCAGCAGCTCCGGGACAGCCAACACTGAAGCTTTCGTT. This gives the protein CASSSGTANTEAFV.

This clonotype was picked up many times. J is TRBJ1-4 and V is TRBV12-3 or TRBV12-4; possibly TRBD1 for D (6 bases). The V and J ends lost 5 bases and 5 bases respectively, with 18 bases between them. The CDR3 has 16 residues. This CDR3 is CASSPRGAGLNEKLFF. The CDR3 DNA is TGTGCCAGCAGTCCCCGGGGGGCAGGCCTGAATGAAAAACTGTTTTTT.